The 24 T cell receptor beta chains below were found in one sample sequenced in a study of CD8 T cells in Susac syndrome. RNA in amounts of about 0.5 to 1 ug was reverse transcribed with random hexamers. MiXCR, applied by TCRdb to the immunoSEQ multiplex PCR reads, yields one record per CDR3 protein. Here the sample spans over 150,000 distinct CDR3 sequences, about 94% being singletons. Material for sequencing was CD4+ T cells from PBMCs. These receptor sequences come from a human donor with multiple sclerosis.

The DNA of the CDR3 is TGCAGTGCTCTGCAGAGGCTCACCTACGAGCAGTACTTC. It yields the protein CSALQRLTYEQYF. V usage is TRBV20-1 and J usage is TRBJ2-7; D gene ambiguous. This CDR3 spans 13 amino acids. Germline CDR1 reads DFQATT; CDR2 reads SNEGSKA (reference sequence). Trimming removed 5 bases from V and 2 bases from J, with 13 bases in between.

This chain links TRBV4-1 with TRBJ2-6, with a possible D match to TRBD1 (5 bases). This CDR3 is built from 17 residues. V was pared by 0 bases and J by 0 bases, with 9 bases between. Per the germline V gene, CDR1 is MGHRA and CDR2 is YSYEKL. The CDR3 region has the DNA TGCGCCAGCAGCCAAGACCTTAGGGGCTCTGGGGCCAACGTCCTGACTTTC. Translated: CASSQDLRGSGANVLTF.

The rearrangement joins TRBV18 to TRBJ2-7; possibly TRBD2 for D (5 bases). CDR1 and CDR2 from the germline V gene are KGHSH and LQKENI. The V end was cut by 0 bases, the J end by 2 bases, with 11 bases between. The CDR3 covers 15 residues. Written as DNA, the CDR3 is TGTGCCAGCTCACCACCCAAACCGGGGACCTACGAGCAGTACTTC. Translation gives CASSPPKPGTYEQYF.

The V and J genes are TRBV11-2 and TRBJ1-2; tentatively, D is TRBD1 (6 bases). V was cut by 6 bases and J by 3 bases, with 17 bases left in between. This CDR3 comprises 15 residues. The germline V gene encodes CDR1 SGHAT and CDR2 FQNNGV. CDR3 region: CASSRLRGQDYGYTF. Written as DNA, the CDR3 is TGTGCCAGCAGTCGTCTCAGGGGTCAGGACTATGGCTACACCTTC.

The rearrangement uses TRBV3-1 and TRBJ2-5; D tentatively fits TRBD1 or TRBD2 (5 bases each). The V gene's germline CDR1 is LGHDT and CDR2 YNNKEL (reference sequence). Trimming shortened V by 3 bases and J by 6 bases, and 14 bases separated the two germline ends. The CDR3 totals 14 residues. The CDR3 DNA reads TGTGCCAGCAGCCATTCCGGGGACGGGAAGACCCAGTACTTC. Translated: CASSHSGDGKTQYF.

The chain is built from TRBV28 and TRBJ2-7; 10 bases match TRBD1. This CDR3 contains 18 residues. CDR1 is MDHEN and CDR2 is SYDVKM in the germline V gene. After removal of 5 bases from V and 3 bases from J, the junction contained 16 bases not matched to a gene. The CDR3 protein is CASSPLLMDRGKSYEQYF. The CDR3 DNA follows: TGTGCCAGCAGTCCTCTACTAATGGACAGGGGGAAGAGCTACGAGCAGTACTTC.

The chain uses TRBV4-1 and TRBJ2-1, with TRBD2 matching 16 bases. With V trimmed by 4 bases and J by 9 bases, 3 bases remained unmatched. The CDR3 covers 15 residues. CDR1 is MGHRA and CDR2 is YSYEKL in the germline V gene. The DNA for the CDR3 is TGCGCCAGCAGCCCCGGGACTAGCGGGGGGGGTGAGCAGTTCTTC. It encodes CASSPGTSGGGEQFF.

The sample holds a few counts of this clonotype. The rearrangement joins TRBV19 to TRBJ2-7; weak D call: TRBD1 (5 bases). V lost 3 bases and J lost 0, with 12 bases in between. Germline assignment: CDR1 LNHDA and CDR2 SQIVND (reference sequence). The CDR3 runs to 15 residues. The CDR3 coding sequence is TGTGCCAGTAGTATGGGCCAGGGCAGCTCCTACGAGCAGTACTTC. Protein product: CASSMGQGSSYEQYF. The full variable domain, its missing parts supplied by reference TRBV19 and TRBJ2-7, is DGGITQSPKYLFRKEGQNVTLSCEQNLNHDAMYWYRQDPGQGLRLIYYSQIVNDFQKGDIAEGYSVSREKKESFPLTVTSAQKNPTAFYLCASSMGQGSSYEQYFGPGTRLTVT.

The chain has TRBV18 and TRBJ2-1; D tentatively fits TRBD1 or TRBD2 (5 bases each). V dropped 6 bases and J dropped 5 bases, with 11 bases sitting between them. The CDR3 covers 13 residues. Per the germline V gene, CDR1 is KGHSH and CDR2 is LQKENI. DNA for the CDR3: TGTGCCAGCTCTCCGGGGCTGAACAATGAGCAGTTCTTC. As protein: CASSPGLNNEQFF.

This chain joins TRBV6-5 and TRBJ1-2; possible D gene TRBD1, 6 bases. Trimming left V 5 bases short and J 8 bases short, with 12 bases between. This CDR3 region has 12 residues. Germline CDR1 and CDR2: MNHEY and SVGAGI. The CDR3 spells CASSPTGTGYTF. The DNA for the CDR3 is TGTGCCAGCAGTCCTACAGGGACCGGCTACACCTTC.

The chain is built from TRBV27 and TRBJ2-1; the D gene is possibly TRBD1 (5 bases). Trimming cost V 0 bases and J 14 bases, with 14 bases left between them. The germline V gene encodes CDR1 MNHEY and CDR2 SMNVEV (reference sequence). The CDR3 loop spans 13 amino acids. DNA of the CDR3: TGTGCCAGCAGTTTATCCAGGGCGTCTCTAGAGTTCTTC. This gives the protein CASSLSRASLEFF.

The CDR3 protein is CATVGTAFSYEQYF. The CDR3 region has the DNA TGTGCCACCGTGGGGACAGCATTTTCCTACGAGCAGTACTTC. The chain employs TRBV6-1 and TRBJ2-7; 7 bases agree with TRBD1. V trimming: 10 bases; J trimming: 1 base; junction bases outside the gene matches: 10. Per the germline V gene, CDR1 is MNHNS and CDR2 is SASEGT. The CDR3 is 14 residues long.

V gene TRBV29-1 combines with J gene TRBJ1-2; tentative D call: TRBD1 (5 bases). Per germline, CDR1 SQVTM and CDR2 ANQGSEA. V lost 5 bases, J lost 3 bases, and 10 bases lay in between. This CDR3 contains 12 residues. This CDR3 is CSVRDDYYGYTF. The CDR3 bases are TGCAGCGTTAGGGACGATTACTATGGCTACACCTTC.

This chain uses TRBV5-1 with TRBJ2-3; TRBD2 aligns across 7 bases. V lost 7 bases to trimming and J lost 5 bases; unmatched junction nucleotides: 10. CDR1 is SGHRS and CDR2 is YFSETQ in the germline V gene. The CDR3 is 14 residues long. The DNA for the CDR3 is TGCGCCAGCCAAACTAGCGCTGAAGAAGATACGCAGTATTTT. Protein sequence: CASQTSAEEDTQYF. Drawing the rest from reference TRBV5-1 and TRBJ2-3, the complete variable domain is KAGVTQTPRYLIKTRGQQVTLSCSPISGHRSVSWYQQTPGQGLQFLFEYFSETQRNKGNFPGRFSGRQFSNSRSEMNVSTLELGDSALYLCASQTSAEEDTQYFGPGTRLTVL.

The chain has TRBV5-1 and TRBJ2-2; D is possibly TRBD1 or TRBD2 (5 bases each). The germline V gene has CDR1 SGHRS and CDR2 YFSETQ. V lost 0 bases and J lost 0, with 9 bases in between. This CDR3 comprises 16 residues. The CDR3 spells CASSLEGTSNTGELFF. In DNA form, the CDR3 reads TGCGCCAGCAGCTTGGAAGGGACCTCGAACACCGGGGAGCTGTTTTTT.

This clonotype showed up just a few times. The chain uses TRBV7-3 and TRBJ1-2, with 7 positions matching TRBD1. Germline CDR1 and CDR2: SGHTA and FQGTGA. J was trimmed by 5 bases and V by 5 bases; bases with no gene match: 5. CDR3 length: 13 residues. The CDR3 loop is CASSRTGAYGYTF. As DNA, the CDR3 is TGTGCCAGCAGCCGTACAGGGGCGTATGGCTACACCTTC.

The sample holds one count of this clonotype. The rearrangement links TRBV5-1 to TRBJ2-1; 8 nucleotides agree with TRBD2. V gave up 5 bases and J gave up 5 bases; unmatched junction bases: 9. This CDR3 is 15 amino acids long. Germline V gene data show CDR1 as SGHRS and CDR2 as YFSETQ. The CDR3 nucleotides read TGCGCCAGCAGGCCCATAGCGGGATTGGACAATGAGCAGTTCTTC. Protein product: CASRPIAGLDNEQFF.

This rearrangement joins TRBV5-4 to TRBJ1-1; 10 bases line up with TRBD1. Germline assignment: CDR1 SGHNT and CDR2 YYREEE (reference sequence). The length of the CDR3 is 14 residues. The ends lost 4 bases at V and 5 bases at J; junction bases unmatched: 5. CDR3 bases: TGTGCCAGCAGCCCCCCGGGACAGGGGACTGAAGCTTTCTTT. The encoded protein is CASSPPGQGTEAFF.

The chain links TRBV28 to TRBJ2-1; TRBD2 aligns across 7 bases. Germline assignment: CDR1 MDHEN and CDR2 SYDVKM. This CDR3 has 12 amino acids. V lost 3 bases to trimming and J lost 9 bases; unmatched junction nucleotides: 2. In nucleotides, the CDR3 is TGTGCCAGCAGTTTGGGACTACCTGAGCAGTTCTTC. Protein product: CASSLGLPEQFF.

The V and J genes are TRBV2 and TRBJ1-1; 7 bases are shared with TRBD1. V lost 11 bases and J lost 1; bases outside the gene matches: 13. This CDR3 comprises 15 residues. The germline V gene encodes CDR1 SNHLY and CDR2 FYNNEI. This chain's CDR3 is CAVRGGRESNTEAFF. The CDR3 DNA sequence: TGTGCCGTCAGGGGGGGTAGGGAGTCGAACACTGAAGCTTTCTTT. Looking up the rest from reference TRBV2 and TRBJ1-1 gives the full variable domain: EPEVTQTPSHQVTQMGQEVILRCVPISNHLYFYWYRQILGQKVEFLVSFYNNEISEKSEIFDDQFSVERPDGSNFTLKIRSTKLEDSAMYFCAVRGGRESNTEAFFGQGTRLTVV.

This chain uses TRBV20-1 with TRBJ1-2; 7 bases are shared with TRBD1. The CDR3 totals 12 residues. The germline V gene encodes CDR1 DFQATT and CDR2 SNEGSKA (reference sequence). V shed 5 bases and J 7 bases; nucleotides not matched to a gene: 7. CDR3 sequence (DNA): TGCAGTGCTCCTAATACAGGGGTTGGCTACACCTTC. Residues: CSAPNTGVGYTF.

The V and J genes are TRBV3-1 and TRBJ2-3, with TRBD2 matching over 12 bases. J gave up 7 bases and V 3 bases, and 8 bases lay outside the gene matches. The length of the CDR3 is 16 residues. CDR1 and CDR2 (germline): LGHDT, YNNKEL (reference sequence). In DNA form, the CDR3 reads TGTGCCAGCAGCCAGGCTAGCGGGGGGGCCGGGTATACGCAGTATTTT. This sequence encodes CASSQASGGAGYTQYF.

V and J are TRBV5-1 and TRBJ2-7, with 9 positions matching TRBD2. The J segment lost 3 bases and the V segment lost 0 bases, leaving 4 bases of the junction unmatched. The CDR3 consists of 15 residues. Germline lookup yields CDR1 SGHRS and CDR2 YFSETQ. The DNA for the CDR3 is TGCGCCAGCAGCTTGGTCCTAGCGGGGAACTACGAGCAGTACTTC. It specifies CASSLVLAGNYEQYF.

This chain joins TRBV12-3 or TRBV12-4 and TRBJ2-7; maybe TRBD2 (5 bases). The length of the CDR3 is 14 residues. V was pared by 7 bases and J by 6 bases, with 19 bases between. The CDR3 protein is CASTAQVASREQYF. CDR3 nucleotides: TGTGCCAGCACCGCGCAGGTGGCTAGCCGCGAGCAGTACTTC.